This TCR beta chain is drawn from a study of Siglec-9 on CD8 T cells in melanoma. A word on this clone: As yet, its antigen is unknown.

Assay: immunoSEQ multiplex PCR; the TCRdb copy retains only in-frame clones and omits some. Found here are around 39,000 clones, around 82% of them singletons; the top ten hold under 2%. This CDR3 is built from 15 residues. Germline V gives CDR1 MGHRA, CDR2 YSYEKL. With 3 bases clipped from V and 2 bases from J, the junction kept 4 bases outside the gene matches. General study results and limits: Siglec-9 reportedly marks and regulates an effector memory CD8+ T-cell subset apparently accumulating in melanoma tumors.

The sample comprised Siglec-9- CD8+ T cells sorted from blood. The rearrangement joins TRBV4-1 to TRBJ2-7; 10 nucleotides agree with TRBD1. The receptor was derived from a human donor in good health. CDR3 loop: CASSQPGQGTYEQYF. CDR3 bases: TGCGCCAGCAGCCAGCCGGGACAGGGGACCTACGAGCAGTACTTC.